This passage covers 28 T cell receptor beta chains from one sample sequenced in a study of early T cells in non-severe SARS-CoV-2 infection. TCRdb re-called the 5' RACE reads with MiXCR, one entry per CDR3 protein. The repertoire consists of tens of thousands of distinct CDR3 sequences, with roughly 13% occurring once and the leading ten covering 1.1%. Sequenced material: whole blood. These receptors were taken from an adult who was a healthcare worker with PCR-confirmed SARS-CoV-2 infection or an uninfected control (not recorded which).

This clonotype has a count of ten or more. The chain uses TRBV21-1 and TRBJ2-4; the table's D call TRBD1 went unverified against the DNA. TRBV21-1 is flagged as a pseudogene. The CDR3 spans 15 residues. The DNA for the CDR3 is TGTGCCAGCAGCAAAGAGGACCGGGAACTAAACATTCAGTACTTC. Protein product: CASSKEDRELNIQYF.

This clonotype was recorded at least ten times. V is TRBV2 and J is TRBJ1-5; D gene uncertain. The CDR3 has 12 amino acids. V lost 5 bases to trimming and J lost 3 bases, with 5 bases between them. Germline CDR1 and CDR2: SNHLY and FYNNEI. Written as DNA, the CDR3 is TGTGCCAGCAGTTACTTCAATCAGCCCCAGCATTTT. Translation gives CASSYFNQPQHF.

This clonotype was seen at least ten times. V and J are TRBV7-9 and TRBJ2-3; 9 bases match TRBD2. J lost 2 bases, V lost 3 bases, and 6 bases had no gene match. Per the germline V gene, CDR1 is SEHNR and CDR2 is FQNEAQ (reference sequence). The CDR3 runs 16 residues. The CDR3 loop is CASSLFAGGNTDTQYF. DNA of the CDR3: TGTGCCAGCAGCTTGTTCGCGGGAGGGAACACAGATACGCAGTATTTT.

This chain links TRBV3-1 with TRBJ2-7; D might be TRBD1 or TRBD2, each matching 5 bases. The CDR3 covers 13 residues. The germline gives CDR1 LGHDT, CDR2 YNNKEL (reference sequence). The V and J ends lost 4 bases and 3 bases respectively, with 10 bases between them. CDR3 residues: CASSPGTDYEQYF. CDR3 DNA sequence: TGTGCCAGCAGCCCTGGGACCGACTACGAGCAGTACTTC.

This clonotype was detected only a few times. This chain connects TRBV6-2 or TRBV6-3 to TRBJ2-5; 8 bases line up with TRBD2. Germline V CDR1 and CDR2: MNHEY, SVGEGT. The CDR3 has 19 amino acids. V lost 6 bases and J lost 3; bases outside the gene matches: 21. The CDR3 protein is CASSKTSRERGGHEETQYF. The DNA for the CDR3 is TGTGCCAGCAGCAAAACTAGCAGAGAACGGGGGGGCCACGAAGAGACCCAGTACTTC.

The CDR3 DNA reads TGTGCCAGCAGTCCCGGTGTAAGCTCCTACAATGAGCAGTTCTTC. Its protein product is CASSPGVSSYNEQFF. This chain links TRBV6-2 or TRBV6-3 with TRBJ2-1; D remains ambiguous. Trimming took 5 bases from V and 0 from J, leaving 11 bases between them. Germline V gene sequence: CDR1 MNHEY, CDR2 SVGEGT. This CDR3 spans 15 amino acids.

The CDR3 loop reads CASTQTGAYGYTF. The CDR3 nucleotides are TGTGCCAGCACCCAGACAGGGGCCTATGGCTACACCTTC. V usage is TRBV12-3 or TRBV12-4 and J usage is TRBJ1-2, with 8 bases lining up with TRBD1. V lost 7 bases to trimming and J lost 4 bases; unmatched junction nucleotides: 5. This CDR3 contains 13 residues.

This clonotype was counted many times. V usage is TRBV27 and J usage is TRBJ1-4, with 7 bases that match TRBD1. Trimming took 6 bases from V and 2 from J; bases not matched to a gene: 9. The CDR3 has 16 amino acids. CDR1 and CDR2 (germline): MNHEY, SMNVEV (reference sequence). CDR3 residues: CASRSDREGTNEKLFF. The CDR3 DNA follows: TGTGCCAGCAGATCTGACAGGGAAGGGACTAATGAAAAACTGTTTTTT.

This chain joins TRBV29-1 and TRBJ1-2, with a possible D match to TRBD1 (6 bases). CDR1 and CDR2 (germline): SQVTM, ANQGSEA. Trimming shortened V by 6 bases and J by 4 bases, and 15 bases separated the two germline ends. The CDR3 is 13 residues long. CDR3 bases: TGCAGCGTGGGGGGCTCCCGCGGCTATGGCTACACCTTC. This sequence encodes CSVGGSRGYGYTF.

J is TRBJ2-5 and V is TRBV7-2; D may be TRBD1 (6 bases). Per germline, CDR1 SGHTA and CDR2 FQGNSA. This CDR3 has 14 residues. V lost 5 bases and J lost 2, with 12 bases in between. The CDR3 region has the DNA TGTGCCAGCAGCCCCCAAGGGGGACAAGAGACCCAGTACTTC. Translating it yields CASSPQGGQETQYF. The full variable domain, completed using reference TRBV7-2 and TRBJ2-5, is GAGVSQSPSNKVTEKGKDVELRCDPISGHTALYWYRQSLGQGLEFLIYFQGNSAPDKSGLPSDRFSAERTGGSVSTLTIQRTQQEDSAVYLCASSPQGGQETQYFGPGTRLLVL.

This clonotype was seen at least ten times. The chain combines TRBV6-2 or TRBV6-3 with TRBJ2-7; a possible D gene is TRBD2 (5 bases). Trimming removed 6 bases at V and 2 bases at J, with 8 bases between. Germline CDR1 is MNHEY and CDR2 is SVGEGT. The CDR3 length is 12 residues. Here the CDR3 DNA reads TGTGCCAGCAGCGAGCGGCCCTACGAGCAGTACTTC. Amino acids: CASSERPYEQYF.

As to this clonotype: The junction departs from germline at one end; a sequencing error may be responsible. The chain couples TRBV7-7 to TRBJ2-3; no reliable D call. This CDR3 contains 14 residues. Germline CDR1 reads SSHAT; CDR2 reads FNYEAQ (reference sequence). The CDR3 bases are TGTGCTAGCAGCGTTGACACCCGCACAGATACGCAGTATTTT. Protein product: CASSVDTRTDTQYF.

This clonotype was counted ten times or more. The chain combines TRBV27 with TRBJ1-6; D call uncertain. Between the trimmed V and J ends, which lost 5 bases and 9 bases, there was a span of 17 bases. The CDR3 has 15 amino acids. Germline V gene lookup returns CDR1 MNHEY and CDR2 SMNVEV (reference sequence). DNA of the CDR3: TGTGCCAGCAGTCTCGGAGGGTCGGGCCGTTCACCCCTCCACTTT. This encodes CASSLGGSGRSPLHF.

This clonotype was found a few times. The J gene is TRBJ2-7, the V gene TRBV6-2 or TRBV6-3; no definite D call. CDR3 length: 11 residues. V was shortened by 3 bases and J by 6 bases, with 6 bases between the two germline ends. CDR1 MNHEY and CDR2 SVGEGT come from the germline V gene. The CDR3 loop is CASSYQREQYF. As DNA, the CDR3 is TGTGCCAGCAGTTATCAGCGCGAGCAGTACTTC.

CDR3 coding DNA: TGTGCCAGCACCCTCGGGCGGACTGGAAACACCATATATTTT. Amino acid sequence: CASTLGRTGNTIYF. The chain combines TRBV14 with TRBJ1-3; D gene uncertain. This CDR3 contains 14 residues. Trimming shortened V by 7 bases and J by 2 bases, and 12 bases separated the two germline ends. CDR1 is SGHDN, CDR2 FVKESK, per germline.

This clonotype has only a few counts. The V call is TRBV10-3, the J call TRBJ1-1; D is ambiguous. The length of the CDR3 is 11 residues. Trimming cost V 2 bases and J 7 bases, with 5 bases left between them. The germline gives CDR1 ENHRY, CDR2 SYGVKD. Here the CDR3 DNA reads TGTGCCATCAGTGAGGGCAGTGAAGCTTTCTTT. This translates into CAISEGSEAFF.

This clonotype was picked up a small number of times. The V call is TRBV5-1, the J call TRBJ1-2, with TRBD1 matching 7 bases. The CDR3 is 16 residues long. J lost 1 base, V lost 5 bases, and 11 bases had no gene match. Germline CDR1 is SGHRS and CDR2 is YFSETQ. The CDR3 is CASRTGSPSVNYGYTF. In nucleotides, the CDR3 is TGCGCCAGCAGGACAGGGAGTCCCTCAGTTAACTATGGCTACACCTTC.

At least ten counts were recorded for this clonotype. V usage is TRBV30 and J usage is TRBJ2-5; 11 bases are shared with TRBD2. Germline CDR1 GTSNPN, CDR2 SVGIG (reference sequence). Losses at the gene ends were 1 base for V and 3 bases for J; bases not matched to a gene: 1. The CDR3 spans 14 residues. The CDR3 reads CAWSEGLAEETQYF. The CDR3 nucleotides read TGTGCCTGGAGTGAGGGACTAGCGGAAGAGACCCAGTACTTC.

This chain connects TRBV7-9 to TRBJ1-1; maybe TRBD1 (6 bases). From germline, CDR1 is SEHNR and CDR2 FQNEAQ (reference sequence). V was clipped by 5 bases and J by 3 bases, with 25 bases between them. CDR3 length equals 18 residues. CDR3 nucleotide sequence: TGTGCCAGCAGCCTTAGACAGGCCCTGGACAGCGTTTACACTGAAGCTTTCTTT. It encodes CASSLRQALDSVYTEAFF.

The chain is built from TRBV12-3 or TRBV12-4 and TRBJ2-1; tentatively, D is TRBD2 (6 bases). The CDR3 has 12 amino acids. V lost 8 bases to trimming and J lost 8 bases, with 13 bases between them. The CDR3 loop is CASSEGRHEQFF. CDR3 DNA sequence: TGTGCCAGCTCGGAAGGGAGGCATGAGCAGTTCTTC.

This clonotype was counted between two and nine times. The V call is TRBV6-1, the J call TRBJ1-2; D is unresolved. V lost 2 bases to trimming and J lost 2 bases, with 18 bases between them. Per germline, CDR1 MNHNS and CDR2 SASEGT. The CDR3 extends over 17 amino acids. The CDR3 DNA reads as TGTGCCAGCAGTGAAAGGCCCGAAGGAGGGCTAAACTATGGCTACACCTTC. Protein: CASSERPEGGLNYGYTF.

This clonotype came up a few times. The V gene is TRBV4-1, the J gene TRBJ1-5; no clear D gene. With 2 bases removed from V and 7 bases from J, the gap between germline ends came to 9 bases. The germline gives CDR1 MGHRA, CDR2 YSYEKL. The length of the CDR3 is 13 residues. The CDR3: CASSQKMGQPQHF. The CDR3 DNA follows: TGCGCCAGCAGCCAAAAAATGGGACAGCCCCAGCATTTT.

The sample holds one count of this clonotype. V gene TRBV28 combines with J gene TRBJ2-7, with D tentatively TRBD1 (6 bases). The V gene lost 4 bases and the J gene lost 4 bases, with 17 bases spanning the gap. This CDR3 spans 15 amino acids. CDR1 MDHEN and CDR2 SYDVKM come from the germline V gene. The CDR3 sequence is CASSSGQLIIYEQYF. In nucleotides, the CDR3 is TGTGCCAGCAGTTCAGGACAGCTAATAATTTACGAGCAGTACTTC.

This clonotype was detected ten times or more. The rearrangement uses TRBV12-3 or TRBV12-4 and TRBJ1-5; D is possibly TRBD1 (6 bases). The CDR3 runs to 13 residues. V shed 5 bases and J shed 7 bases, with 12 bases lying between them. The CDR3 spells CASSPGGEQPQHF. The CDR3 nucleotides are TGTGCCAGCAGTCCCGGGGGCGAACAGCCCCAGCATTTT.

This clonotype has ten or more counts. V gene TRBV12-5 combines with J gene TRBJ1-5; D uncertain. CDR1 is LGHNT and CDR2 is FRNRAP in the germline V gene. The CDR3 totals 17 residues. V lost 0 bases and J lost 2, with 14 bases in between. The CDR3 protein is CASGLVGAFGRNQPQHF. The CDR3 nucleotides are TGTGCTAGTGGTTTGGTTGGAGCCTTTGGTCGCAATCAGCCCCAGCATTTT.

V and J are TRBV5-1 and TRBJ1-5; no clear D. From germline, CDR1 is SGHRS and CDR2 YFSETQ. The CDR3 totals 13 residues. The V end lost 4 bases, the J end lost 6 bases, and 11 bases lay between the germline ends. The CDR3 reads CASSLDGIQPQHF. The CDR3 DNA reads TGCGCCAGCAGCCTGGACGGGATTCAGCCCCAGCATTTT. Variable domain in full (rest from reference TRBV5-1 and TRBJ1-5): KAGVTQTPRYLIKTRGQQVTLSCSPISGHRSVSWYQQTPGQGLQFLFEYFSETQRNKGNFPGRFSGRQFSNSRSEMNVSTLELGDSALYLCASSLDGIQPQHFGDGTRLSIL.

The chain carries TRBV5-4 and TRBJ2-3; the match to TRBD2 covers 14 bases. The CDR3 loop spans 16 amino acids. From germline, CDR1 is SGHNT and CDR2 YYREEE (reference sequence). The trim removed 4 bases at V and 5 bases at J, leaving 6 bases unmatched. The CDR3 reads CASSRGLAGGIDTQYF. The CDR3 nucleotides are TGTGCCAGCAGCAGAGGACTAGCGGGAGGTATAGATACGCAGTATTTT.

This clonotype turned up a few times. The chain carries TRBV7-2 and TRBJ2-1, with 7 bases lining up with TRBD2. This CDR3 has 14 residues. V was pared by 5 bases and J by 10 bases, with 11 bases of the junction left unmatched. Germline CDR1 SGHTA, CDR2 FQGNSA. Written as DNA, the CDR3 is TGTGCCAGCAGCCCTCGACTAGCAATGTACGAGCAGTTCTTC. Translating it yields CASSPRLAMYEQFF.